The 24 T cell receptor beta chains presented below share a single source sample, sequenced in a study of T cell responses to AZD1222 COVID-19 vaccine. TCRdb keeps only in-frame clones here, not all; method: immunoSEQ multiplex PCR. The table lists 130,000 to 150,000 clones, more than 75% of them singletons, with roughly 5% in the top ten. The source material was peripheral blood, sampled on day 0 of AZD1222 vaccination. The receptors were gathered from an adult in good health.

This sequence joins TRBV7-2 and TRBJ1-1; no reliable D call. CDR3 size: 13 residues. Germline V gene data show CDR1 as SGHTA and CDR2 as FQGNSA. Trimming shortened V by 4 bases and J by 1 base, and 7 bases separated the two germline ends. The chain's CDR3 is CASSSRPNTEAFF. The CDR3 coding sequence is TGTGCCAGCAGCTCCCGGCCGAACACTGAAGCTTTCTTT.

V is TRBV9 and J is TRBJ2-7, with TRBD1 matching 8 bases. The V gene's germline CDR1 is SGDLS and CDR2 YYNGEE. The junction had 9 bases not matched to a gene; V was cut back by 4 bases and J by 3 bases. The CDR3 loop spans 15 amino acids. The CDR3 DNA follows: TGTGCCAGCAGCCGTGACGGCAGGGGGCACTACGAGCAGTACTTC. It is translated as CASSRDGRGHYEQYF.

The rearrangement joins TRBV27 to TRBJ1-1; 7 nucleotides agree with TRBD1. V trimming: 6 bases; J trimming: 4 bases; junction bases outside the gene matches: 8. The CDR3 loop spans 14 amino acids. Germline-derived CDR1 and CDR2 are MNHEY and SMNVEV (reference sequence). The CDR3 loop reads CASSPGGVGTEAFF. CDR3 nucleotide sequence: TGTGCCAGCAGCCCAGGGGGTGTTGGCACTGAAGCTTTCTTT.

The V and J genes are TRBV15 and TRBJ1-6; TRBD1 agrees at 8 bases. Germline loops: CDR1 LNHNV, CDR2 YYDKDF (reference sequence). This CDR3 has 14 residues. With V trimmed by 6 bases and J by 10 bases, 8 bases remained unmatched. The CDR3 DNA reads as TGTGCCACCAGGGCGGACAGGGTGGGATCACCCCTCCACTTT. Translated: CATRADRVGSPLHF.

The chain employs TRBV5-4 and TRBJ2-1; 10 nucleotides align to TRBD2. The V gene's germline CDR1 is SGHNT and CDR2 YYREEE (reference sequence). The CDR3 has 15 residues. Trimming took 4 bases from V and 4 from J; bases not matched to a gene: 5. The CDR3 nucleotides are TGTGCCAGCAGCGCCGGGACTAGCGATTACAATGAGCAGTTCTTC. Its translation is CASSAGTSDYNEQFF.

A few counts support this clone. This chain connects TRBV20-1 to TRBJ1-1, with D unclear. The CDR3 sequence is 10 residues long. Trimming left V 8 bases short and J 7 bases short, with 11 bases between. Germline-derived CDR1 and CDR2 are DFQATT and SNEGSKA (reference sequence). This CDR3 reads CSPIEFEAFF. CDR3 nucleotides: TGCAGTCCCATCGAATTTGAAGCTTTCTTT.

V and J are TRBV12-3 or TRBV12-4 and TRBJ1-2; no clear D. Between the trimmed V and J ends, which lost 3 bases and 8 bases, there was a span of 4 bases. This CDR3 has 10 amino acids. CDR3 DNA sequence: TGTGCCAGCAGTTTGGGAGGCTACACCTTC. This translates into CASSLGGYTF.

The chain joins TRBV6-5 to TRBJ1-1; D is unresolved. The CDR3 totals 14 residues. The V gene lost 2 bases and the J gene lost 0 bases, with 7 bases spanning the gap. Germline V gene data show CDR1 as MNHEY and CDR2 as SVGAGI. In DNA form, the CDR3 reads TGTGCCAGCAGTTACCGGGGAATGAACACTGAAGCTTTCTTT. It specifies CASSYRGMNTEAFF.

The chain uses TRBV29-1 and TRBJ1-2, with TRBD1 as a possible D gene (5 bases). Germline assignment: CDR1 SQVTM and CDR2 ANQGSEA. Trimming removed 3 bases at V and 7 bases at J, with 9 bases between. The CDR3 is 11 amino acids. The CDR3 loop is CSVEAGFGYTF. CDR3 bases: TGCAGCGTTGAGGCAGGGTTTGGCTACACCTTC.

This chain links TRBV4-1 with TRBJ1-5, with D hard to call. Germline-derived CDR1 and CDR2 are MGHRA and YSYEKL. There are 15 residues in the CDR3. With 1 base removed from V and 2 bases from J, the gap between germline ends came to 9 bases. The CDR3, as DNA: TGCGCCAGCAGCCAAGGACTGAGTGGCAATCAGCCCCAGCATTTT. Encoded protein: CASSQGLSGNQPQHF.

V usage is TRBV5-4 and J usage is TRBJ2-2; D may be TRBD1 or TRBD2 (5 bases each). Per germline, CDR1 SGHNT and CDR2 YYREEE (reference sequence). This CDR3 has 14 amino acids. Deletions cut 4 bases from V and 5 bases from J, with 12 bases between. The CDR3 here is CASSAGTMTGELFF. The CDR3 region has the DNA TGTGCCAGCAGCGCCGGGACCATGACCGGGGAGCTGTTTTTT.

The chain links TRBV7-9 to TRBJ1-3; unclear D gene. The CDR3 has 15 residues. In germline, CDR1 is SEHNR, CDR2 FQNEAQ (reference sequence). With 3 bases removed from V and 4 bases from J, the gap between germline ends came to 13 bases. The CDR3 is CASSLATSSGNTIYF. In DNA, the CDR3 is TGTGCCAGCAGCTTGGCCACAAGCTCAGGAAACACCATATATTTT. Full variable domain (missing parts from reference TRBV7-9 and TRBJ1-3): DTGVSQNPRHKITKRGQNVTFRCDPISEHNRLYWYRQTLGQGPEFLTYFQNEAQLEKSRLLSDRFSAERPKGSFSTLEIQRTEQGDSAMYLCASSLATSSGNTIYFGEGSWLTVV.

This rearrangement joins TRBV5-6 to TRBJ2-1; 10 bases align to TRBD1. The V segment lost 4 bases and the J segment 6 bases; nucleotides outside the gene matches: 7. Germline values: CDR1 SGHDT, CDR2 YYEEEE. This CDR3 comprises 15 residues. For the CDR3, the DNA is TGTGCCAGCAGCAAGGGACAGGGGACGTTCAATGAGCAGTTCTTC. Protein product: CASSKGQGTFNEQFF.

The chain links TRBV11-2 to TRBJ2-2; no definite D call. Germline V gives CDR1 SGHAT, CDR2 FQNNGV. Trimming took 2 bases from V and 1 from J, leaving 11 bases between them. This CDR3 spans 16 amino acids. CDR3 sequence (DNA): TGTGCCAGCAGCTTATCTAGGTACAGGAACACCGGGGAGCTGTTTTTT. It translates to CASSLSRYRNTGELFF. Based on the CDR3 plus reference TRBV11-2 and TRBJ2-2, the full variable domain is EAGVAQSPRYKIIEKRQSVAFWCNPISGHATLYWYQQILGQGPKLLIQFQNNGVVDDSQLPKDRFSAERLKGVDSTLKIQPAKLEDSAVYLCASSLSRYRNTGELFFGEGSRLTVL.

The V call is TRBV7-2, the J call TRBJ1-5; possibly TRBD1 for D (5 bases). Trimming removed 1 base from V and 2 bases from J, with 9 bases in between. The CDR3 contains 15 residues. The V gene's germline CDR1 is SGHTA and CDR2 FQGNSA. The CDR3 sequence is CASSLVGGGNQPQHF. DNA of the CDR3: TGTGCCAGCAGCTTAGTTGGGGGGGGCAATCAGCCCCAGCATTTT.

The chain combines TRBV5-1 with TRBJ2-7; TRBD1 agrees at 7 bases. Germline assignment: CDR1 SGHRS and CDR2 YFSETQ. Germline trimming cut 0 bases from V and 0 bases from J; bases unmatched to any gene: 3. This CDR3 region has 15 residues. CDR3 amino acids: CASSLEGTASYEQYF. Here the CDR3 DNA reads TGCGCCAGCAGCTTGGAGGGGACAGCCTCCTACGAGCAGTACTTC.

V usage is TRBV24-1 and J usage is TRBJ1-4, with D possibly TRBD1 on 5 matching bases. Germline V lookup: CDR1 KGHDR, CDR2 SFDVKD. CDR3 size: 21 residues. V was cut by 3 bases and J by 10 bases, with 35 bases left in between. CDR3 nucleotide sequence: TGTGCCACCAGTGATCTCTCGCCGGTTCGGAGGGCCCCAATGGGGGGTGTAAAACTGTTTTTT. Encoded protein: CATSDLSPVRRAPMGGVKLFF.

The chain recombines TRBV28 with TRBJ2-4; possible D gene TRBD2, 6 bases. The CDR3 is made up of 18 amino acids. Germline-derived CDR1 and CDR2 are MDHEN and SYDVKM. V was pared by 6 bases and J by 3 bases, with 24 bases between. The CDR3 loop is CASSFPGGGRSGKNIQYF. The CDR3 DNA reads TGTGCCAGCAGCTTCCCCGGAGGAGGGAGATCAGGCAAAAACATTCAGTACTTC.

The J gene is TRBJ2-1, the V gene TRBV6-2 or TRBV6-3; 7 bases map to TRBD2. The length of the CDR3 is 14 residues. The germline gives CDR1 MNHEY, CDR2 SVGEGT. The V and J ends lost 2 bases and 4 bases, in that order; junction bases with no gene match: 2. The CDR3 reads CASSYLADYNEQFF. The DNA for the CDR3 is TGTGCCAGCAGTTACCTAGCGGATTACAATGAGCAGTTCTTC.

This chain joins TRBV7-9 and TRBJ1-1, with TRBD1 identical over 7 bases. This CDR3 contains 16 residues. Trimming took 2 bases from V and 0 from J; bases not matched to a gene: 6. The germline V gene has CDR1 SEHNR and CDR2 FQNEAQ (reference sequence). This chain's CDR3 is CASSLWQGGMNTEAFF. The CDR3 DNA is TGTGCCAGCAGCTTATGGCAGGGGGGTATGAACACTGAAGCTTTCTTT.

The J gene is TRBJ1-5, the V gene TRBV2; tentative D call: TRBD1 (5 bases). CDR3 length equals 15 residues. Looked up from germline, CDR1 is SNHLY and CDR2 is FYNNEI. V was shortened by 1 base and J by 2 bases, with 9 bases between the two germline ends. This CDR3 reads CASSEDGDGNQPQHF. In nucleotides, the CDR3 is TGTGCCAGCAGTGAAGACGGGGACGGCAATCAGCCCCAGCATTTT.

The chain joins TRBV9 to TRBJ1-1, with 8 bases aligning to TRBD1. Germline CDR1 is SGDLS and CDR2 is YYNGEE. The V and J ends lost 1 base and 0 bases, in that order; junction bases with no gene match: 2. The CDR3 is 15 residues long. The CDR3 nucleotides read TGTGCCAGCAGCGTACTGACAGGGGTGAACACTGAAGCTTTCTTT. Its protein is CASSVLTGVNTEAFF.

The J gene is TRBJ2-3, the V gene TRBV6-2 or TRBV6-3; D remains ambiguous. The germline V gene has CDR1 MNHEY and CDR2 SVGEGT. V lost 4 bases to trimming and J lost 8 bases, with 7 bases between them. This CDR3 is 11 amino acids long. CDR3 sequence reads: CASSSFGTQYF. The CDR3, as DNA: TGTGCCAGCAGTTCATTTGGTACGCAGTATTTT.

The chain joins TRBV7-9 to TRBJ2-1; D is perhaps TRBD2 (6 bases). Germline assignment: CDR1 SEHNR and CDR2 FQNEAQ (reference sequence). Trimming stripped 2 bases from V and 2 bases from J, with 10 bases between. The CDR3 is made up of 15 amino acids. The CDR3 sequence is CASSLSRETYNEQFF. In DNA form, the CDR3 reads TGTGCCAGCAGCTTATCTCGGGAGACCTACAATGAGCAGTTCTTC.